Below are 15 T cell receptor beta chains sequenced from a single sample in a study of T cell repertoires in cytomegalovirus infection. Each CDR3 protein gets one entry after TCRdb re-called the reads with MiXCR. This sample has approximately 250,000 distinct CDR3 sequences; 9% to 15% occur once, and the top ten carry 1.5% to 2%. The sequenced sample consisted of PBMCs. These TCRs come from a human donor in good health (CMV status not recorded). Some clones in this sample may be carry-over from other donors' samples.

This clonotype occurred many times. This chain uses TRBV28 with TRBJ2-7, with 15 bases that match TRBD2. Germline trimming cut 6 bases from V and 5 bases from J; bases unmatched to any gene: 5. In germline, CDR1 is MDHEN, CDR2 SYDVKM. This CDR3 comprises 15 residues. CDR3 sequence (DNA): TGTGCCAGCAGACAGGGACTAGCGGGAGGAGACGAGCAGTACTTC. This gives the protein CASRQGLAGGDEQYF. Complete variable domain (other parts from reference TRBV28 and TRBJ2-7): DVKVTQSSRYLVKRTGEKVFLECVQDMDHENMFWYRQDPGLGLRLIYFSYDVKMKEKGDIPEGYSVSREKKERFSLILESASTNQTSMYLCASRQGLAGGDEQYFGPGTRLTVT.

CDR3 region: CASSQDLGKGYAFF. For the CDR3, the DNA is TGCGCCAGCAGCCAAGATCTGGGAAAGGGCTATGCTTTCTTT. The rearrangement joins TRBV4-3 to TRBJ1-1; D is unresolved. Germline V gives CDR1 LGHNA, CDR2 YSLEER. This CDR3 has 14 residues. Trimming took 0 bases from V and 11 from J, leaving 16 bases between them.

This clonotype was detected many times. The chain combines TRBV4-3 with TRBJ1-2, with TRBD1 matching 9 bases. V dropped 4 bases and J dropped 5; count of bases not matched to a gene: 11. Germline lookup yields CDR1 LGHNA and CDR2 YSLEER. This CDR3 is built from 16 residues. The CDR3 spells CASSLGGLDRGYGYTF. The CDR3 nucleotides read TGCGCCAGCAGCCTGGGAGGTTTGGACAGGGGATATGGCTACACCTTC.

At least ten counts were recorded for this clonotype. The V gene is TRBV23-1, the J gene TRBJ2-1; D remains unclear. TRBV23-1 is labeled an ORF, and its function is uncertain. The ends were cut back, 3 bases at V and 0 bases at J, with 12 bases in the middle. This CDR3 contains 16 residues. The DNA for the CDR3 is TGCGCCAGCAGTCACCTGACACCCAGCTCCTACAATGAGCAGTTCTTC. Amino acids: CASSHLTPSSYNEQFF.

This clonotype was detected a few times. The chain carries TRBV20-1 and TRBJ1-4; 9 bases map to TRBD1. Trimming removed 5 bases from V and 0 bases from J; junction bases left unmatched: 7. The length of the CDR3 is 16 residues. Germline CDR1 is DFQATT and CDR2 is SNEGSKA (reference sequence). The CDR3 DNA reads TGCAGTGCTTCTCCGGGACAGGGTTCAACTAATGAAAAACTGTTTTTT. This encodes CSASPGQGSTNEKLFF.

This rearrangement joins TRBV20-1 to TRBJ2-5; 9 bases align to TRBD2. Germline V gene data show CDR1 as DFQATT and CDR2 as SNEGSKA (reference sequence). This CDR3 has 16 residues. V lost 1 base to trimming and J lost 5 bases; unmatched junction nucleotides: 11. This CDR3 is CSARGQGASGKETQYF. DNA for the CDR3: TGCAGTGCTAGAGGACAAGGGGCTAGCGGGAAGGAGACCCAGTACTTC.

This clonotype was picked up a small number of times. The chain is built from TRBV29-1 and TRBJ2-5; either TRBD1 or TRBD2 may supply D (5 bases each). The CDR3 length is 11 residues. The V gene lost 7 bases and the J gene lost 2 bases, with 8 bases spanning the gap. CDR1 is SQVTM, CDR2 ANQGSEA, per germline. Here the CDR3 DNA reads TGCAGCGCGAGGGGTCAAGAGACCCAGTACTTC. Protein: CSARGQETQYF.

This clonotype showed up many times. The DNA for the CDR3 is TGTGCCAGCAGTCTAGGGGGAGGCGGTTACAATGAGCAGTTCTTC. Translated: CASSLGGGGYNEQFF. This chain joins TRBV7-2 and TRBJ2-1, with D perhaps given as TRBD1 or TRBD2 (6 bases each). The length of the CDR3 is 15 residues. Trimming left V 6 bases short and J 4 bases short, with 16 bases between. The V gene's germline CDR1 is SGHTA and CDR2 FQGNSA.

Many counts were recorded for this clonotype. This chain connects TRBV12-3 or TRBV12-4 to TRBJ2-5; the D gene is possibly TRBD1 (5 bases). The CDR3 consists of 16 residues. The V end lost 5 bases, the J end lost 5 bases, and 21 bases lay between the germline ends. CDR3 bases: TGTGCCAGCAGTCCTGAAGGGGTTCAGTATGGGGAGACCCAGTACTTC. Its translation is CASSPEGVQYGETQYF.

This clonotype was recorded at least ten times. The genes are TRBV7-2 and TRBJ1-2; D may be TRBD1 (6 bases). This CDR3 comprises 15 residues. Per the germline V gene, CDR1 is SGHTA and CDR2 is FQGNSA. V gave up 0 bases and J gave up 6 bases, with 14 bases separating them. CDR3 nucleotide sequence: TGTGCCAGCAGCTTAGCGGGGAGGGGGATGGATGGCTACACCTTC. Translation: CASSLAGRGMDGYTF.

Many counts were recorded for this clonotype. This sequence joins TRBV11-2 and TRBJ1-1, with D unresolved. This CDR3 contains 13 residues. The V end lost 2 bases, the J end lost 7 bases, and 11 bases lay between the germline ends. Germline V gene sequence: CDR1 SGHAT, CDR2 FQNNGV. The CDR3 is CASSLNEASEAFF. For the CDR3, the DNA is TGTGCCAGCAGCTTAAACGAGGCAAGTGAAGCTTTCTTT.

In its sample, this clonotype was seen many times. J is TRBJ2-1 and V is TRBV6-2 or TRBV6-3; D is unresolved. V gave up 7 bases and J gave up 7 bases, with 17 bases separating them. The CDR3 contains 14 residues. CDR1 is MNHEY, CDR2 SVGEGT, per germline. CDR3 sequence: CASTPPGLKNEQFF. The DNA of the CDR3 is TGTGCCAGCACCCCCCCCGGGCTAAAAAATGAGCAGTTCTTC.

This clonotype was picked up many times. The V call is TRBV7-2, the J call TRBJ1-2; D might be TRBD1 (5 bases). The germline V gene has CDR1 SGHTA and CDR2 FQGNSA. The CDR3 sequence is 14 residues long. V was trimmed by 3 bases and J by 2 bases, leaving 10 bases between them. In nucleotides, the CDR3 is TGTGCCAGCAGCTTCCCCGGGGCGAACTATGGCTACACCTTC. This encodes CASSFPGANYGYTF.

This clonotype has just a few counts. This chain links TRBV12-3 or TRBV12-4 with TRBJ2-1, with TRBD2 identical over 10 bases. The CDR3 covers 15 residues. J gave up 6 bases and V 6 bases, and 8 bases lay outside the gene matches. The CDR3 sequence: CASSELAGFSNEQFF. CDR3 coding DNA: TGTGCCAGCAGCGAACTAGCGGGGTTCTCCAATGAGCAGTTCTTC.

This clonotype was observed a handful of times. This chain uses TRBV19 with TRBJ1-5, with TRBD1 matching over 9 bases. The CDR3 contains 15 residues. The germline V gene has CDR1 LNHDA and CDR2 SQIVND (reference sequence). The trim removed 6 bases at V and 5 bases at J, leaving 8 bases unmatched. The CDR3: CASRDRQGGHQPQHF. In nucleotides, the CDR3 is TGTGCCAGTAGGGATCGACAGGGGGGGCATCAGCCCCAGCATTTT.